Listed below are T cell receptor beta chains from one sample, sequenced in a study of blood T cell repertoires in COVID-19. The method was immunoSEQ multiplex PCR; TCRdb's version includes in-frame clones alone and lacks a portion of them. The sample lists 150,000 to 200,000 clones, approximately 88% occurring once. Material: peripheral blood. The source is an elderly woman with active or convalescent COVID-19. CDR3s include the opening cysteine and the closing phenylalanine or tryptophan. Fields, in order: V gene, J gene, D gene, CDR3 DNA, CDR3 protein. The D gene is left open where the match is weak.

v_call: TRBV5-1
j_call: TRBJ2-3
d_call: NA
cdr3_nt: TGCGCCAGCTCCCGGGATACCCTCCCAGATACGCAGTATTTT
cdr3_aa: CASSRDTLPDTQYF

v_call: TRBV6-5
j_call: TRBJ2-3
d_call: NA
cdr3_nt: TGTGCCAGCCGGGGTCCTTTGTCAGATACGCAGTATTTT
cdr3_aa: CASRGPLSDTQYF

v_call: TRBV29-1
j_call: TRBJ1-2
d_call: NA
cdr3_nt: TGCAGCGCCGTATCGGACAGCTTCTATGGCTACACCTTC
cdr3_aa: CSAVSDSFYGYTF

v_call: TRBV7-8
j_call: TRBJ1-4
d_call: TRBD1
cdr3_nt: TGTGCCAGCAGCTTAGGGGACAGGGTGAATGAAAAACTGTTTTTT
cdr3_aa: CASSLGDRVNEKLFF

v_call: TRBV27
j_call: TRBJ1-6
d_call: TRBD1
cdr3_nt: TGTGCCAGCAGTCCCGACAGGGGTCAAAATTCACCCCTCCACTTT
cdr3_aa: CASSPDRGQNSPLHF

v_call: TRBV19
j_call: TRBJ2-3
d_call: TRBD2
cdr3_nt: TGTGCCAGTAGTTCGAGGACTAGCGGGGGTGATACGCAGTATTTT
cdr3_aa: CASSSRTSGGDTQYF

v_call: TRBV19
j_call: TRBJ1-5
d_call: NA
cdr3_nt: TGTGCCAGTAGTATATGGGTGACGACTGATCAGCCCCAGCATTTT
cdr3_aa: CASSIWVTTDQPQHF

v_call: TRBV4-3
j_call: TRBJ2-3
d_call: NA
cdr3_nt: TGCGCCAGCAGCCAAGACCCAGTAGATACGCAGTATTTT
cdr3_aa: CASSQDPVDTQYF

v_call: TRBV3-1/TRBV3-2
j_call: TRBJ2-1
d_call: NA
cdr3_nt: TGTGCCAGCAGCCAAGGGGCAGCGCAGTTCTTC
cdr3_aa: CASSQGAAQFF

v_call: TRBV5-1
j_call: TRBJ2-7
d_call: TRBD1
cdr3_nt: TGCGCCAGCAGCGCCTCCGGGACAGGGGGTTTCAGGGAGCAGTACTTC
cdr3_aa: CASSASGTGGFREQYF

v_call: TRBV9
j_call: TRBJ2-7
d_call: NA
cdr3_nt: TGTGCCAGCAGCGCTAGTCGTCCTGAGGACGAGCAGTACTTC
cdr3_aa: CASSASRPEDEQYF

v_call: TRBV4-1
j_call: TRBJ1-5
d_call: NA
cdr3_nt: TGCGCCAGCAGCCAAGAACGGGGGGATCAGCCCCAGCATTTT
cdr3_aa: CASSQERGDQPQHF

v_call: TRBV19
j_call: TRBJ2-2
d_call: NA
cdr3_nt: TGTGCCAGTCACCCGGGACATATGAACACCGGGGAGCTGTTTTTT
cdr3_aa: CASHPGHMNTGELFF

v_call: TRBV6-2/TRBV6-3
j_call: TRBJ2-3
d_call: TRBD2
cdr3_nt: TGTGCCAGCAGTTACTACCGGCTAGCGGGGGGAACAGATACGCAGTATTTT
cdr3_aa: CASSYYRLAGGTDTQYF

v_call: TRBV5-8
j_call: TRBJ2-1
d_call: TRBD2
cdr3_nt: TGTGCCAGCAGCCCAGGACTAGCGAAATTTAACTTCTTC
cdr3_aa: CASSPGLAKFNFF